What follows are 15 T cell receptor beta chains derived from one specimen sequenced in a study of OX40 agonist ivuxolimab in advanced cancers. TCRdb keeps only in-frame clones here, not all; method: immunoSEQ multiplex PCR. The sample includes tens of thousands of clones, roughly nine tenths of them seen just once. The source material was CD4+ or CD8+ T cells sorted from blood, sampled in a trial of the OX40 agonist ivuxolimab. The receptors were gathered from an adult with an advanced solid tumor such as melanoma, head and neck, liver or kidney cancer.

The CDR3 DNA sequence: TGTGCCAGCAGCTTAGGCGTAAGCTACAATGAGCAGTTCTTC. Encoded protein: CASSLGVSYNEQFF. This chain joins TRBV7-9 and TRBJ2-1, with no clear D. Trimming left V 1 base short and J 3 bases short, with 7 bases between. The CDR3 length is 14 residues. Germline CDR1 SEHNR, CDR2 FQNEAQ (reference sequence).

The chain recombines TRBV2 with TRBJ1-4; the D gene is possibly TRBD1 (5 bases). The germline V gene encodes CDR1 SNHLY and CDR2 FYNNEI. The V and J ends lost 6 bases and 10 bases respectively, with 6 bases between them. The CDR3 has 10 amino acids. The CDR3 region is CASRGGKLFF. The CDR3 coding sequence is TGTGCCAGCAGGGGGGGAAAACTGTTTTTT. Full variable domain (outside the CDR3, taken from reference TRBV2 and TRBJ1-4): EPEVTQTPSHQVTQMGQEVILRCVPISNHLYFYWYRQILGQKVEFLVSFYNNEISEKSEIFDDQFSVERPDGSNFTLKIRSTKLEDSAMYFCASRGGKLFFGSGTQLSVL.

The DNA of the CDR3 is TGTGCCAGCAGTTCCCCGGAAGGGACAGGGGCCTTCAGCGGGAATCAGCCCCAGCATTTT. Translation: CASSSPEGTGAFSGNQPQHF. The gene calls are TRBV28 and TRBJ1-5; 10 bases align to TRBD1. The germline CDR1 and CDR2 sequences are MDHEN and SYDVKM. V lost 4 bases, J lost 4 bases, and 19 bases stayed unmatched. This CDR3 is built from 20 residues. Variable domain in full (rest from reference TRBV28 and TRBJ1-5): DVKVTQSSRYLVKRTGEKVFLECVQDMDHENMFWYRQDPGLGLRLIYFSYDVKMKEKGDIPEGYSVSREKKERFSLILESASTNQTSMYLCASSSPEGTGAFSGNQPQHFGDGTRLSIL.

The rearrangement uses TRBV4-2 and TRBJ2-5; 10 bases are a match to TRBD1. Germline V CDR1 and CDR2: LGHNA, YNFKEQ. V lost 7 bases, J lost 3 bases, and 17 bases stayed unmatched. The CDR3 has 18 residues. CDR3 in amino acids: CASTPQLGGTGDEETQYF. The CDR3 DNA reads TGTGCCAGCACCCCCCAACTGGGGGGGACAGGGGACGAAGAGACCCAGTACTTC.

For the CDR3, the DNA is TGTGCCAGCAGCTTGTGGTCCTTAGGAGGAAACACTGAAGCTTTCTTT. Translated: CASSLWSLGGNTEAFF. The chain couples TRBV5-6 to TRBJ1-1; D is uncertain. The CDR3 is made up of 16 amino acids. V was pared by 1 base and J by 2 bases, with 15 bases between. From germline, CDR1 is SGHDT and CDR2 YYEEEE.

The genes are TRBV25-1 and TRBJ1-1; D is unresolved. The CDR3 sequence is 13 residues long. Per germline, CDR1 MGHDK and CDR2 SYGVNS. The V and J ends lost 2 bases and 1 base respectively, with 5 bases between them. CDR3 nucleotide sequence: TGTGCCAGCAGTGAAGAGCCGAACACTGAAGCTTTCTTT. It is translated as CASSEEPNTEAFF.

The chain employs TRBV6-1 and TRBJ1-1, with 10 bases lining up with TRBD1. CDR1 and CDR2 from the germline V gene are MNHNS and SASEGT. There are 13 residues in the CDR3. The junction had 10 bases not matched to a gene; V was cut back by 7 bases and J by 11 bases. The CDR3 DNA is TGTGCCAGCATCCGACAGGGGGCGGCGAACGCTTTCTTT. Amino acid sequence: CASIRQGAANAFF.

This chain uses TRBV4-1 with TRBJ2-1, with a possible D match to TRBD2 (5 bases). Germline values: CDR1 MGHRA, CDR2 YSYEKL. This CDR3 region has 12 residues. V lost 2 bases to trimming and J lost 9 bases, with 8 bases between them. CDR3 region: CASSQIAFEQFF. The CDR3 DNA reads as TGCGCCAGCAGCCAAATAGCGTTTGAGCAGTTCTTC.

The genes are TRBV7-3 and TRBJ2-3, with 13 bases identical to TRBD2. From germline, CDR1 is SGHTA and CDR2 FQGTGA. The CDR3 extends over 16 amino acids. Trimming cost V 5 bases and J 2 bases; bases outside gene matches: 4. The CDR3 nucleotides read TGTGCCAGCAGCCAAGGGACTAGCGGGGTCACAGATACGCAGTATTTT. It yields the protein CASSQGTSGVTDTQYF.

Points on this clone: The sample contains more than one DNA sequence encoding this CDR3. The rearrangement links TRBV20-1 to TRBJ1-5; TRBD1 might be the D (6 bases). V lost 4 bases and J lost 7, with 8 bases in between. The germline V gene has CDR1 DFQATT and CDR2 SNEGSKA (reference sequence). The CDR3 sequence is 11 residues long. CDR3 in DNA: TGCAGTGCTACTCAGGGGCAGCCCCAGCATTTT. It codes for CSATQGQPQHF.

The J gene is TRBJ2-5, the V gene TRBV7-6; 8 nucleotides match TRBD1. V dropped 10 bases and J dropped 5; count of bases not matched to a gene: 15. Germline V gene lookup returns CDR1 SGHVS and CDR2 FNYEAQ. The CDR3 has 15 residues. CDR3 sequence: CATSRWTGPVETQYF. CDR3 coding DNA: TGTGCCACCTCAAGGTGGACAGGGCCCGTGGAGACCCAGTACTTC.

This clone came up once. The chain combines TRBV5-6 with TRBJ2-4, with TRBD1 as a possible D gene (5 bases). The germline CDR1 and CDR2 sequences are SGHDT and YYEEEE. The CDR3 has 13 residues. Trimming removed 4 bases at V and 8 bases at J, with 13 bases between. The chain's CDR3 is CASSHSRDDIQYF. Here the CDR3 DNA reads TGTGCCAGCAGCCATTCCAGGGATGACATTCAGTACTTC. The complete variable domain, with remaining parts taken from reference TRBV5-6 and TRBJ2-4, reads DAGVTQSPTHLIKTRGQQVTLRCSPKSGHDTVSWYQQALGQGPQFIFQYYEEEERQRGNFPDRFSGHQFPNYSSELNVNALLLGDSALYLCASSHSRDDIQYFGAGTRLSVL.

The chain joins TRBV9 to TRBJ2-7; TRBD2 agrees at 11 bases. Germline loops: CDR1 SGDLS, CDR2 YYNGEE. V shed 4 bases, J shed 3 bases, and the junction held 9 bases outside the gene matches. The CDR3 is made up of 16 amino acids. The CDR3 reads CASSPRLAGGLYEQYF. The CDR3 DNA reads as TGTGCCAGCAGCCCCCGTCTAGCGGGAGGCCTCTACGAGCAGTACTTC.

CDR3 in amino acids: CASSSPLRSPIAKNIQYF. The CDR3 region has the DNA TGTGCCAGTAGTAGCCCACTCCGGAGCCCGATAGCCAAAAACATTCAGTACTTC. This chain uses TRBV19 with TRBJ2-4; D is unclear. V was shortened by 4 bases and J by 0 bases, with 19 bases between the two germline ends. This CDR3 has 18 residues. The germline V gene has CDR1 LNHDA and CDR2 SQIVND (reference sequence).

This chain joins TRBV7-9 and TRBJ2-6; tentatively, D is TRBD1 (6 bases). Trimming pared 5 bases from V and 4 bases from J, leaving 24 bases between. This CDR3 has 19 amino acids. Germline-derived CDR1 and CDR2 are SEHNR and FQNEAQ (reference sequence). DNA for the CDR3: TGTGCCAGCAGCCACACCCTATTAGACAGGACCGGAGGGGCCAACGTCCTGACTTTC. Protein product: CASSHTLLDRTGGANVLTF.